The 27 T cell receptor beta chains reported below all come from one sample, sequenced in a study of response to subunit inactivated influenza vaccine. From the RT-PCR reads, TCRdb called clonotypes with MiXCR, one entry per CDR3 protein. The sample has about 520,000 distinct CDR3 sequences; about a tenth are singletons. The source material was PBMCs from blood, sampled roughly 46 days after vaccination. These receptors came from a middle-aged man who received an inactivated influenza vaccine.

This clonotype occurred a few times. The chain is built from TRBV5-1 and TRBJ1-1; D not resolved. The CDR3 length is 15 residues. Germline CDR1 SGHRS, CDR2 YFSETQ. V dropped 4 bases and J dropped 3 bases, with 16 bases sitting between them. The CDR3 nucleotides are TGCGCCAGCAGCCCCCGTCGACTCGGGGACACTGAAGCTTTCTTT. Translated: CASSPRRLGDTEAFF.

This sequence joins TRBV5-1 and TRBJ2-3; TRBD2 is a possible D gene (6 bases). The germline V gene has CDR1 SGHRS and CDR2 YFSETQ. Trimming removed 5 bases from V and 3 bases from J, with 16 bases in between. The CDR3 extends over 15 amino acids. CDR3 amino acids: CASRPSPRGTDTQYF. The CDR3 nucleotides are TGCGCCAGCAGACCCTCCCCACGGGGGACAGATACGCAGTATTTT.

The CDR3 spells CASSSPVETQYF. For the CDR3, the DNA is TGTGCCAGCAGCTCGCCTGTGGAGACCCAGTACTTC. V gene TRBV7-2 combines with J gene TRBJ2-5, with unresolved D. Looked up from germline, CDR1 is SGHTA and CDR2 is FQGNSA. The CDR3 sequence is 12 residues long. V lost 4 bases and J 5 bases, leaving 8 bases between the germline ends.

The chain combines TRBV18 with TRBJ2-3; maybe TRBD2 (5 bases). Germline V gene data show CDR1 as KGHSH and CDR2 as LQKENI. Trimming removed 6 bases from V and 4 bases from J, with 17 bases in between. CDR3 length: 15 amino acids. The CDR3 nucleotides read TGTGCCAGCTCCCTCACCGCGGGTACGGCAGATACGCAGTATTTT. Its translation is CASSLTAGTADTQYF.

J is TRBJ2-7 and V is TRBV20-1, with 9 bases fitting TRBD2. Germline lookup yields CDR1 DFQATT and CDR2 SNEGSKA (reference sequence). The CDR3 spans 15 residues. The V gene end was trimmed by 0 bases and the J gene end by 6 bases; junction bases not matched to a gene: 9. The CDR3: CSARDLVAGVREQYF. For the CDR3, the DNA is TGCAGTGCTAGAGATCTAGTAGCGGGAGTCCGCGAGCAGTACTTC.

At least ten counts were recorded for this clonotype. A junction boundary mismatches the germline segment, possibly from a read error. CDR3 coding DNA: TGCAGTCCTAGGGTGGCGAGGAACACTGAAGCTTTCTTT. This translates into CSPRVARNTEAFF. The rearrangement links TRBV20-1 to TRBJ1-1; no clear D. In germline, CDR1 is DFQATT, CDR2 SNEGSKA (reference sequence). The CDR3 is 13 amino acids.

This clonotype was recorded many times. V and J are TRBV20-1 and TRBJ1-3; the D gene is possibly TRBD1 (5 bases). Germline V gene lookup returns CDR1 DFQATT and CDR2 SNEGSKA (reference sequence). V was shortened by 8 bases and J by 4 bases, with 15 bases between the two germline ends. This CDR3 has 13 residues. CDR3 DNA: TGCAGTACTACAGGAGGGCTAGGAAACACCATATATTTT. Translation: CSTTGGLGNTIYF.

This clonotype was detected many times. The V and J genes are TRBV6-5 and TRBJ2-7; D unclear. The CDR3 runs 15 residues. The V end lost 0 bases, the J end lost 7 bases, and 16 bases lay between the germline ends. Per the germline V gene, CDR1 is MNHEY and CDR2 is SVGAGI. CDR3 loop: CASSYSTTVTREQYF. The DNA for the CDR3 is TGTGCCAGCAGTTACTCAACGACTGTTACGAGAGAGCAGTACTTC.

This clonotype was counted only a few times. The rearrangement joins TRBV5-1 to TRBJ2-7; D is unclear. This CDR3 has 12 amino acids. V was pared by 6 bases and J by 2 bases, with 9 bases between. Germline V gene lookup returns CDR1 SGHRS and CDR2 YFSETQ. Here the CDR3 DNA reads TGCGCCAGCAACGATGGGGCCTACGAGCAGTACTTC. Translation gives CASNDGAYEQYF.

This clonotype turned up a few times. V and J are TRBV11-2 and TRBJ2-7; D uncertain. Germline assignment: CDR1 SGHAT and CDR2 FQNNGV. V was trimmed by 5 bases and J by 5 bases, leaving 10 bases between them. There are 12 residues in the CDR3. CDR3 DNA: TGTGCCAGCAGCCGTAACATCGACGAGCAGTACTTC. Its translation is CASSRNIDEQYF.

The chain has TRBV12-3 or TRBV12-4 and TRBJ1-1; D remains ambiguous. Trimming removed 6 bases at V and 0 bases at J, with 11 bases between. This CDR3 comprises 14 residues. The CDR3 loop is CASRIREMNTEAFF. Written as DNA, the CDR3 is TGTGCCAGCAGGATACGAGAAATGAACACTGAAGCTTTCTTT.

The rearrangement links TRBV4-3 to TRBJ2-2; 8 bases are shared with TRBD2. This CDR3 comprises 17 residues. The germline CDR1 and CDR2 sequences are LGHNA and YSLEER. The ends lost 0 bases at V and 6 bases at J; junction bases unmatched: 9. Here the CDR3 reads CASSQDYGGARAGELFF. The DNA of the CDR3 is TGCGCCAGCAGCCAAGATTACGGGGGGGCTCGGGCCGGGGAGCTGTTTTTT.

The chain is built from TRBV4-3 and TRBJ2-1; 8 bases line up with TRBD2. The V gene end was trimmed by 2 bases and the J gene end by 7 bases; junction bases not matched to a gene: 13. From germline, CDR1 is LGHNA and CDR2 YSLEER. The CDR3 loop spans 17 amino acids. Here the CDR3 reads CASSQPLTSGKGNEQFF. The CDR3 bases are TGCGCCAGCAGCCAACCTCTCACTAGCGGCAAGGGTAATGAGCAGTTCTTC.

This clonotype has a handful of counts. The chain has TRBV6-2 or TRBV6-3 and TRBJ2-7, with D unclear. Germline CDR1 reads MNHEY; CDR2 reads SVGEGT. Trimming removed 5 bases at V and 2 bases at J, with 7 bases between. CDR3 length equals 12 residues. The CDR3, as DNA: TGTGCCAGCAGTCCACACGCCTACGAGCAGTACTTC. Protein sequence: CASSPHAYEQYF.

This clonotype was seen a few times. The CDR3 DNA reads TGCGCCAGTTCGGAGGGGAGTGACGAGCAGTACTTC. Encoded protein: CASSEGSDEQYF. The rearrangement joins TRBV5-1 to TRBJ2-7, with a weak D call TRBD2 (6 bases). CDR3 length equals 12 residues. V lost 8 bases and J 5 bases, leaving 14 bases between the germline ends. The germline V gene has CDR1 SGHRS and CDR2 YFSETQ.

The J gene is TRBJ2-1, the V gene TRBV5-1; maybe TRBD2 (6 bases). Germline values: CDR1 SGHRS, CDR2 YFSETQ. This CDR3 comprises 15 residues. The ends were cut back, 7 bases at V and 7 bases at J, with 21 bases in the middle. CDR3 DNA: TGCGCCAGCGGAGAGCCGGGAGCCCAAAATAATGAGCAGTTCTTC. This gives the protein CASGEPGAQNNEQFF. Using reference TRBV5-1 and TRBJ2-1 for the parts outside the CDR3, the full variable domain is KAGVTQTPRYLIKTRGQQVTLSCSPISGHRSVSWYQQTPGQGLQFLFEYFSETQRNKGNFPGRFSGRQFSNSRSEMNVSTLELGDSALYLCASGEPGAQNNEQFFGPGTRLTVL.

The V call is TRBV20-1, the J call TRBJ1-5, with TRBD1 as a possible D gene (6 bases). Looked up from germline, CDR1 is DFQATT and CDR2 is SNEGSKA (reference sequence). V lost 0 bases, J lost 7 bases, and 22 bases lay in between. This CDR3 has 17 residues. As DNA, the CDR3 is TGCAGTGCTAGAGATCCAAAGGACAGCGTCCGAACCCAGCCCCAGCATTTT. Its protein product is CSARDPKDSVRTQPQHF.

The chain couples TRBV11-3 to TRBJ2-5; D remains ambiguous. The CDR3 has 13 residues. Germline V lookup: CDR1 SGHNT, CDR2 YENEEA. V was shortened by 0 bases and J by 5 bases, with 7 bases between the two germline ends. This chain's CDR3 is CASSLDRMETQYF. Here the CDR3 DNA reads TGTGCCAGCAGCTTAGATCGAATGGAGACCCAGTACTTC.

This clonotype was counted many times. V gene TRBV6-1 combines with J gene TRBJ2-7; maybe TRBD2 (6 bases). V gave up 4 bases and J gave up 0 bases, with 13 bases separating them. The CDR3 extends over 15 amino acids. Germline V gene lookup returns CDR1 MNHNS and CDR2 SASEGT. The CDR3 nucleotides are TGTGCCAGCAGTGCCCGGGTTAGCGGCTCCTACGAGCAGTACTTC. Translation: CASSARVSGSYEQYF.

This clonotype turned up a few times. The chain joins TRBV7-8 to TRBJ2-7; maybe TRBD1 (5 bases). The CDR3 has 15 amino acids. V was cut by 2 bases and J by 0 bases, with 11 bases left in between. Germline loops: CDR1 SGHVS, CDR2 FQNEAQ. The DNA of the CDR3 is TGTGCCAGCAGCTTATTTCCGGACAACTCCTACGAGCAGTACTTC. Protein product: CASSLFPDNSYEQYF.

In its sample, this clonotype was seen many times. This chain uses TRBV11-2 with TRBJ2-5; D is unclear. The CDR3 loop spans 12 amino acids. The V and J ends lost 3 bases and 4 bases respectively, with 6 bases between them. Germline V gene lookup returns CDR1 SGHAT and CDR2 FQNNGV. CDR3 in amino acids: CASSFQRETQYF. The CDR3 DNA reads TGTGCCAGCAGCTTTCAGAGAGAGACCCAGTACTTC.

This rearrangement joins TRBV7-9 to TRBJ2-7; no firm D call. The CDR3 loop spans 14 amino acids. CDR1 is SEHNR, CDR2 FQNEAQ, per germline (reference sequence). Deletions cut 4 bases from V and 0 bases from J, with 10 bases between. The CDR3 nucleotides read TGTGCCAGCAGCTATGCTAGGGTCTCCTACGAGCAGTACTTC. This encodes CASSYARVSYEQYF.

This rearrangement joins TRBV12-3 or TRBV12-4 to TRBJ1-1, with TRBD1 identical over 8 bases. The length of the CDR3 is 15 residues. The ends lost 2 bases at V and 3 bases at J; junction bases unmatched: 5. In nucleotides, the CDR3 is TGTGCCAGCAGTTTAATGGACAGGGCGGACACTGAAGCTTTCTTT. Amino acids: CASSLMDRADTEAFF.

This clonotype has more than one count but fewer than ten. The genes are TRBV7-6 and TRBJ2-2; 8 bases match TRBD2. Germline assignment: CDR1 SGHVS and CDR2 FNYEAQ. The length of the CDR3 is 16 residues. V was clipped by 5 bases and J by 3 bases; unmatched bases: 8. CDR3: CASSLRAGVDTGELFF. CDR3 DNA sequence: TGTGCCAGCAGCCTCCGAGCGGGAGTCGACACCGGGGAGCTGTTTTTT.

Concerning this clonotype itself: A much larger clone lies one base from this, so it may be a read error. V gene TRBV7-2 combines with J gene TRBJ2-7, with 9 nucleotides matching TRBD1. The CDR3 contains 13 residues. Germline V gene lookup returns CDR1 SGHTA and CDR2 FQGNSA. J gave up 6 bases and V 6 bases, and 6 bases lay outside the gene matches. The CDR3 DNA follows: TGTGCCAGCAGGAGGGGACAGGGTTGCGAGCAGTACTTC. It is translated as CASRRGQGCEQYF. The variable domain in full, completed from reference TRBV7-2 and TRBJ2-7, reads GAGVSQSPSNKVTEKGKDVELRCDPISGHTALYWYRQSLGQGLEFLIYFQGNSAPDKSGLPSDRFSAERTGGSVSTLTIQRTQQEDSAVYLCASRRGQGCEQYFGPGTRLTVT.

The chain has TRBV5-1 and TRBJ2-3; 12 bases match TRBD2. From germline, CDR1 is SGHRS and CDR2 YFSETQ. V gave up 6 bases and J gave up 2 bases; unmatched junction bases: 10. The CDR3 has 17 amino acids. This CDR3 reads CASTFRTSGEYTDTQYF. CDR3 bases: TGCGCCAGCACTTTCCGGACTAGCGGGGAGTACACAGATACGCAGTATTTT. Full variable domain (missing parts from reference TRBV5-1 and TRBJ2-3): KAGVTQTPRYLIKTRGQQVTLSCSPISGHRSVSWYQQTPGQGLQFLFEYFSETQRNKGNFPGRFSGRQFSNSRSEMNVSTLELGDSALYLCASTFRTSGEYTDTQYFGPGTRLTVL.

This clonotype was found a few times. The chain combines TRBV6-5 with TRBJ2-3; tentative D call: TRBD2 (6 bases). Trimming cost V 2 bases and J 3 bases, with 12 bases left between them. There are 15 residues in the CDR3. Germline loops: CDR1 MNHEY, CDR2 SVGAGI. The CDR3 bases are TGTGCCAGCAGTTACGGGACTCTGTCTACAGATACGCAGTATTTT. Protein product: CASSYGTLSTDTQYF.